This TCR beta chain originates from a study of blood T cell repertoires in COVID-19. Sequencing used immunoSEQ multiplex PCR; TCRdb keeps in-frame clones, though not all of them. The sample records around 140,000 clones, over 80% being singletons. Germline assignment: CDR1 MNHEY and CDR2 SVGAGI. Trimming shortened V by 7 bases and J by 2 bases, and 12 bases separated the two germline ends. CDR3 length: 14 amino acids. The sequencing input was peripheral blood. The clonotype originates from a man aged 25-45 years with COVID-19, enrolled during active disease. The chain carries TRBV6-5 and TRBJ2-1, with TRBD1 as a possible D gene (5 bases). As DNA, the CDR3 is TGTGCCAGCACCAGGGAAGTCGCCTACAATGAGCAGTTCTTC. Its translation is CASTREVAYNEQFF.